These 24 T cell receptor beta chains were all obtained from the same sample, sequenced in a study of graft-versus-host responses after intestinal transplantation. Assay: immunoSEQ multiplex PCR; the TCRdb copy retains only in-frame clones and omits some. The table includes about 120,000 clones, around nine tenths detected once. No antigen is known for these receptors. The source was unstimulated CD4+ T cells sorted from spleen or lymph node cells, collected before intestinal transplant. The receptors shown here come from a human donor who received an intestinal transplant.

The CDR3: CASSFRKSEKLFF. The CDR3 bases are TGTGCCAGCAGCTTCCGCAAGAGTGAAAAACTGTTTTTT. The chain combines TRBV5-4 with TRBJ1-4; D is ambiguous. This CDR3 spans 13 amino acids. The germline V gene encodes CDR1 SGHNT and CDR2 YYREEE (reference sequence). V was cut by 2 bases and J by 7 bases, with 9 bases left in between.

The rearrangement uses TRBV11-2 and TRBJ1-1; D not certain. V lost 1 base and J 1 base, leaving 4 bases between the germline ends. CDR1 is SGHAT, CDR2 FQNNGV, per germline. The CDR3 loop spans 13 amino acids. In DNA, the CDR3 is TGTGCCAGCAGCTTAGCAGGGAACACTGAAGCTTTCTTT. It translates to CASSLAGNTEAFF.

The chain joins TRBV7-2 to TRBJ1-5; D unclear. Germline V lookup: CDR1 SGHTA, CDR2 FQGNSA. This CDR3 has 15 amino acids. Trimming took 0 bases from V and 4 from J, leaving 10 bases between them. CDR3: CASSLALPLNQPQHF. The CDR3 region has the DNA TGTGCCAGCAGCTTAGCGCTCCCACTTAATCAGCCCCAGCATTTT.

The rearrangement uses TRBV6-1 and TRBJ2-7; possible D gene TRBD2, 6 bases. Germline V gene data show CDR1 as MNHNS and CDR2 as SASEGT. The V end lost 3 bases, the J end lost 12 bases, and 27 bases lay between the germline ends. The CDR3 runs 16 residues. The CDR3 DNA follows: TGTGCCAGCAGTGAGGGGCCCCCGGGATGGGCGGGACGGAGGTACTTC. This gives the protein CASSEGPPGWAGRRYF.

This chain connects TRBV7-2 to TRBJ2-7, with 10 bases identical to TRBD2. Trimming took 5 bases from V and 3 from J; bases not matched to a gene: 16. The CDR3 spans 18 residues. CDR1 and CDR2 from the germline V gene are SGHTA and FQGNSA. The chain's CDR3 is CASSALLAGVPPLYEQYF. In DNA, the CDR3 is TGTGCCAGCAGCGCGCTCCTAGCGGGAGTCCCTCCACTCTACGAGCAGTACTTC.

The J gene is TRBJ2-1, the V gene TRBV20-1, with D possibly being TRBD2 (5 bases). V dropped 3 bases and J dropped 7 bases, with 7 bases sitting between them. The CDR3 consists of 11 residues. Germline assignment: CDR1 DFQATT and CDR2 SNEGSKA (reference sequence). This chain's CDR3 is CSARSGNEQFF. CDR3 DNA sequence: TGCAGTGCTAGGTCGGGGAATGAGCAGTTCTTC.

The gene calls are TRBV5-4 and TRBJ2-2, with 11 bases lining up with TRBD2. The J segment lost 0 bases and the V segment lost 5 bases, leaving 0 bases of the junction unmatched. This CDR3 contains 15 residues. CDR1 and CDR2 from the germline V gene are SGHNT and YYREEE (reference sequence). The CDR3 sequence: CASRLAGANTGELFF. In nucleotides, the CDR3 is TGTGCCAGCAGACTAGCGGGAGCGAACACCGGGGAGCTGTTTTTT.

CDR3 region: CASRGQGGQPQHF. As DNA, the CDR3 is TGTGCCAGCAGGGGACAGGGAGGTCAGCCCCAGCATTTT. V is TRBV6-5 and J is TRBJ1-5; TRBD1 matches at 9 bases. V dropped 6 bases and J dropped 6; count of bases not matched to a gene: 3. Germline CDR1 MNHEY, CDR2 SVGAGI. This CDR3 contains 13 residues.

This clone has only a few counts. The J gene is TRBJ1-1, the V gene TRBV29-1; TRBD1 matches 7 bases. Unmatched junction bases numbered 3, after V lost 4 bases and J lost 4 bases. The CDR3 covers 12 residues. In germline, CDR1 is SQVTM, CDR2 ANQGSEA. The CDR3 region is CSVVTGPTEAFF. The CDR3 DNA reads TGCAGCGTTGTGACAGGGCCCACTGAAGCTTTCTTT.

CDR3 amino acids: CSVEGQGITGELFF. The CDR3 bases are TGCAGCGTTGAAGGTCAGGGGATTACCGGGGAGCTGTTTTTT. The V and J genes are TRBV29-1 and TRBJ2-2; a possible D gene is TRBD1 (6 bases). V lost 1 base to trimming and J lost 5 bases, with 11 bases between them. Germline V gene lookup returns CDR1 SQVTM and CDR2 ANQGSEA. The CDR3 length is 14 residues.

V usage is TRBV5-1 and J usage is TRBJ2-5; TRBD1 matches at 7 bases. V dropped 0 bases and J dropped 1; count of bases not matched to a gene: 9. The germline gives CDR1 SGHRS, CDR2 YFSETQ. The CDR3 totals 17 residues. The CDR3 region has the DNA TGCGCCAGCAGCTTGGGCCAGTGGACAGGACCCCAAGAGACCCAGTACTTC. As protein: CASSLGQWTGPQETQYF.

The chain is built from TRBV7-2 and TRBJ2-1; weak D call: TRBD1 (6 bases). The CDR3 has 13 residues. Between the trimmed V and J ends, which lost 5 bases and 2 bases, there was a span of 7 bases. The V gene's germline CDR1 is SGHTA and CDR2 FQGNSA. CDR3 in amino acids: CASSRDTYNEQFF. The CDR3 DNA reads as TGTGCCAGCAGCCGGGACACCTACAATGAGCAGTTCTTC. The full variable domain, its missing parts supplied by reference TRBV7-2 and TRBJ2-1, is GAGVSQSPSNKVTEKGKDVELRCDPISGHTALYWYRQSLGQGLEFLIYFQGNSAPDKSGLPSDRFSAERTGGSVSTLTIQRTQQEDSAVYLCASSRDTYNEQFFGPGTRLTVL.

The chain recombines TRBV7-9 with TRBJ2-1, with D perhaps matching TRBD2 (5 bases). This CDR3 contains 16 residues. Trimming took off 3 bases at V and 5 bases at J, with 17 bases between the two ends. Germline V gives CDR1 SEHNR, CDR2 FQNEAQ (reference sequence). Here the CDR3 DNA reads TGTGCCAGCAGCTTCCTCGGGAAGCAGTTAGACAATGAGCAGTTCTTC. Translation: CASSFLGKQLDNEQFF. The whole variable domain, remainder taken from reference TRBV7-9 and TRBJ2-1, is DTGVSQNPRHKITKRGQNVTFRCDPISEHNRLYWYRQTLGQGPEFLTYFQNEAQLEKSRLLSDRFSAERPKGSFSTLEIQRTEQGDSAMYLCASSFLGKQLDNEQFFGPGTRLTVL.

The gene calls are TRBV5-6 and TRBJ1-2, with a weak D call TRBD1 (6 bases). The V gene lost 0 bases and the J gene lost 8 bases, with 17 bases spanning the gap. CDR1 and CDR2 from the germline V gene are SGHDT and YYEEEE. The CDR3 is 15 amino acids. CDR3 region: CASSLDRERRLGYTF. CDR3 coding DNA: TGTGCCAGCAGCTTGGACAGGGAACGAAGGCTGGGCTACACCTTC.

The genes are TRBV6-1 and TRBJ1-4; 7 positions agree with TRBD1. Per the germline V gene, CDR1 is MNHNS and CDR2 is SASEGT. CDR3 size: 16 residues. Losses at the gene ends were 4 bases for V and 4 bases for J; bases not matched to a gene: 9. As DNA, the CDR3 is TGTGCCAGCAGTGGCCGCACGACAGGGCTTAATGAAAAACTGTTTTTT. This translates into CASSGRTTGLNEKLFF.

V gene TRBV11-2 combines with J gene TRBJ2-7; the match to TRBD1 covers 7 bases. There are 13 residues in the CDR3. CDR1 SGHAT and CDR2 FQNNGV come from the germline V gene. V gave up 7 bases and J gave up 5 bases; unmatched junction bases: 8. The CDR3 region is CASTMTGKDEQYF. The DNA of the CDR3 is TGTGCCAGCACCATGACAGGGAAAGACGAGCAGTACTTC.

This clone was seen just once. The V and J genes are TRBV7-9 and TRBJ1-6; D possibly corresponds to TRBD1 (5 bases). The germline V gene encodes CDR1 SEHNR and CDR2 FQNEAQ (reference sequence). CDR3 length: 12 amino acids. Trimming removed 9 bases at V and 14 bases at J, with 17 bases between. CDR3 residues: CASSNGQGALHF. CDR3 sequence (DNA): TGTGCCAGTAGCAACGGACAAGGGGCCCTCCACTTT.

This chain uses TRBV10-3 with TRBJ2-2; unclear D gene. The length of the CDR3 is 11 residues. Trimming left V 8 bases short and J 2 bases short, with 3 bases between. Per germline, CDR1 ENHRY and CDR2 SYGVKD. The CDR3 spells CAISNTGELFF. Written as DNA, the CDR3 is TGTGCCATCTCTAACACCGGGGAGCTGTTTTTT.

The chain carries TRBV28 and TRBJ1-4, with D maybe TRBD1 (6 bases). The CDR3 loop spans 15 amino acids. V shed 5 bases and J shed 5 bases, with 15 bases lying between them. The germline V gene has CDR1 MDHEN and CDR2 SYDVKM. DNA of the CDR3: TGTGCCAGCAGTCGGGGGGGGCATAACAATGAAAAACTGTTTTTT. Encoded protein: CASSRGGHNNEKLFF.

This chain connects TRBV14 to TRBJ1-2; D is undetermined. Germline V gene lookup returns CDR1 SGHDN and CDR2 FVKESK. V dropped 5 bases and J dropped 4 bases, with 14 bases sitting between them. The CDR3 sequence is 14 residues long. As DNA, the CDR3 is TGTGCCAGCAGCGCCGGGAGGCTACTCTATGGCTACACCTTC. Its translation is CASSAGRLLYGYTF.

This clone was seen a handful of times. The chain joins TRBV10-3 to TRBJ1-5; 9 bases line up with TRBD1. Germline trimming cut 3 bases from V and 0 bases from J; bases unmatched to any gene: 6. CDR3 length: 17 residues. CDR1 and CDR2 (germline): ENHRY, SYGVKD. The CDR3 region has the DNA TGTGCCATCAGTGAATATAGGGACAGGGATAGCAATCAGCCCCAGCATTTT. As protein: CAISEYRDRDSNQPQHF.

The chain couples TRBV18 to TRBJ2-1; maybe TRBD2 (6 bases). Per the germline V gene, CDR1 is KGHSH and CDR2 is LQKENI. The V gene lost 1 base and the J gene lost 4 bases, with 14 bases spanning the gap. This CDR3 comprises 16 residues. The CDR3 nucleotides are TGTGCCAGCTCACCACTAAGGCGGGACCATTACAATGAGCAGTTCTTC. The encoded protein is CASSPLRRDHYNEQFF.

The table lists this clone with a few counts. The V and J genes are TRBV6-1 and TRBJ2-7, with TRBD2 matching over 11 bases. The J segment lost 4 bases and the V segment lost 2 bases, leaving 4 bases of the junction unmatched. This CDR3 has 15 residues. Germline CDR1 is MNHNS and CDR2 is SASEGT. CDR3 in DNA: TGTGCCAGCAGTGAAACTAGCGGGAGTAGATACGAGCAGTACTTC. Its protein product is CASSETSGSRYEQYF.

The chain employs TRBV5-1 and TRBJ1-2, with 7 bases identical to TRBD1. Germline V gene data show CDR1 as SGHRS and CDR2 as YFSETQ. V lost 0 bases and J lost 6; bases outside the gene matches: 8. The CDR3 length is 15 residues. The CDR3 loop is CASSLAGTVGNGYTF. The CDR3 nucleotides read TGCGCCAGCAGCTTGGCAGGGACAGTGGGGAATGGCTACACCTTC. Full variable domain (missing parts from reference TRBV5-1 and TRBJ1-2): KAGVTQTPRYLIKTRGQQVTLSCSPISGHRSVSWYQQTPGQGLQFLFEYFSETQRNKGNFPGRFSGRQFSNSRSEMNVSTLELGDSALYLCASSLAGTVGNGYTFGSGTRLTVV.